This T cell receptor beta chain is from a study of T-cell reconstitution after alpha-beta-depleted transplantation in children (dated by TCRdb to about 2016). In the study overall: The study quantitatively tracked T-cell immune reconstitution after TCRalphabeta/CD19-depleted allogeneic hematopoietic cell transplantation in children using TCR repertoire profiling.

This clonotype was seen at least ten times. Which antigen it targets is not known. Base qualities are not provided; no much larger clone lies one nucleotide away. The library was made by PCR. Sequencing was carried out with an Illumina HiSeq 2500. Molecular barcoding was employed in the preparation of TCR libraries, with unique molecular identifiers being used to normalize TCRbeta repertoire quantification. TCRdb trimmed the raw reads at Q25, called clones with MiXCR and kept productive beta chains. Every CDR3 protein is listed once, alongside the most common genes and DNA of its rows. This sample comprises approximately 250,000 distinct CDR3 sequences, over 9.5% of them detected only once. 5% to 6% of the sample is in the top ten clones. V was cut back by 8 bases and J by 4 bases, leaving a gap of 15 bases between them. According to the germline V gene (reference sequence), CDR1 reads DFQATT and CDR2 reads SNEGSKA. The CDR3 starts with the cysteine, ends with the phenylalanine, and has 12 residues. The sequence is cut down to CDR3 DNA, 36 bases in frame from base 1.

The rearranged segments are TRBV20-1 and TRBJ2-7; 6 matching bases give a weak D call of TRBD2. The material sequenced was PBMCs from the stem cell graft donor, taken from the stem cell graft. The TCR comes from a human donor who donated a stem cell graft to a child with SCID. The DNA reads TGCAGTACCCAGGCCGGAGGGTACGAGCAGTACTTC. This gives the protein CSTQAGGYEQYF.